A selection of T cell receptor beta chains follows, all from one sample in a study of T cells in Graves' hyperthyroidism and ophthalmopathy. From the multiplex PCR reads, TCRdb called clonotypes with MiXCR, one entry per CDR3 protein. The data show about half a million distinct CDR3 sequences, roughly 25% seen once. Input material: blood. The receptors come from a woman aged 25 to 39 with Graves' ophthalmopathy. Both conserved end residues are part of each CDR3. The order of the fields is CDR3 DNA, CDR3 protein, D gene, V gene, J gene, CDR3 length, clone size. The D gene is left open where the match is weak. Size values are once, few and many counts, or a class for expanded clones, and some rows have none.

cdr3_nt: TGTGCCAGCAGCTCCCGACAGTCCTACGAGCAGTACTTC
cdr3_aa: CASSSRQSYEQYF
d_call: -
v_call: TRBV11-3
j_call: TRBJ2-7
cdr3_length: 13
clone_size: many

cdr3_nt: TGTGCCAGCAGTTTAGCGCGGACAGCTTCTGGCTACACCTTC
cdr3_aa: CASSLARTASGYTF
d_call: -
v_call: TRBV12-3/TRBV12-4
j_call: TRBJ1-2
cdr3_length: 14
clone_size: few

cdr3_nt: TGCGCCAGCAGCCAAGAGATGGCAGGCTACTCCTACGAGCAGTACTTC
cdr3_aa: CASSQEMAGYSYEQYF
d_call: -
v_call: TRBV4-1
j_call: TRBJ2-7
cdr3_length: 16
clone_size: many

cdr3_nt: TGTGCCACCAGCAGTTGGAACACTGAAGCTTTCTTT
cdr3_aa: CATSSWNTEAFF
d_call: -
v_call: TRBV15
j_call: TRBJ1-1
cdr3_length: 12
clone_size: many

cdr3_nt: TGTGCCAGCAGCAACGGACAGGGGTGGGGAGAGACCCAGTACTTC
cdr3_aa: CASSNGQGWGETQYF
d_call: TRBD1
v_call: TRBV9
j_call: TRBJ2-5
cdr3_length: 15
clone_size: -

cdr3_nt: TGTGCCAGCAGTGTTTGGGGGGCCAACACCGGGGAGCTGTTTTTT
cdr3_aa: CASSVWGANTGELFF
d_call: -
v_call: TRBV6-1
j_call: TRBJ2-2
cdr3_length: 15
clone_size: -

cdr3_nt: TGCGCCAGCAGCTCGGTAGCGGGGGGACAAGAGACCCAGTACTTC
cdr3_aa: CASSSVAGGQETQYF
d_call: TRBD2
v_call: TRBV5-1
j_call: TRBJ2-5
cdr3_length: 15
clone_size: many

cdr3_nt: TGTGCCTGGAGTGAAGCAGGGGGTTATCAGCCCCAGCATTTT
cdr3_aa: CAWSEAGGYQPQHF
d_call: TRBD1
v_call: TRBV30
j_call: TRBJ1-5
cdr3_length: 14
clone_size: many

cdr3_nt: TGTGCCAGCAGTGGGGGTCCCGGGGCTGAAGCTTTCTTT
cdr3_aa: CASSGGPGAEAFF
d_call: -
v_call: TRBV27
j_call: TRBJ1-1
cdr3_length: 13
clone_size: many

cdr3_nt: TGTGCCAGCAGTTACTCGCCCGACAGTTCATCTGGAAACACCATATATTTT
cdr3_aa: CASSYSPDSSSGNTIYF
d_call: -
v_call: TRBV6-5
j_call: TRBJ1-3
cdr3_length: 17
clone_size: once

cdr3_nt: TGCGCCAGCAGCCTGACAGGGCCCATGAACACTGAAGCTTTCTTT
cdr3_aa: CASSLTGPMNTEAFF
d_call: TRBD1
v_call: TRBV5-1
j_call: TRBJ1-1
cdr3_length: 15
clone_size: many

cdr3_nt: TGTGCCAGCAGCCCTGTTGGGTTGCACAACACTGAAGCTTTCTTT
cdr3_aa: CASSPVGLHNTEAFF
d_call: -
v_call: TRBV6-1
j_call: TRBJ1-1
cdr3_length: 15
clone_size: -

cdr3_nt: TGTGCCTGGAGGGGGCTCAATCAGCCCCAGCATTTT
cdr3_aa: CAWRGLNQPQHF
d_call: -
v_call: TRBV30
j_call: TRBJ1-5
cdr3_length: 12
clone_size: many

cdr3_nt: TGTGCCTGGAGTGCCGGGGGGCTAGAGCAGTACTTC
cdr3_aa: CAWSAGGLEQYF
d_call: -
v_call: TRBV30
j_call: TRBJ2-7
cdr3_length: 12
clone_size: -

cdr3_nt: TGTGCCACCAGCAGAAGGACAGGACTGAGCTCCTACGAGCAGTACTTC
cdr3_aa: CATSRRTGLSSYEQYF
d_call: TRBD1
v_call: TRBV15
j_call: TRBJ2-7
cdr3_length: 16
clone_size: many

cdr3_nt: TGCAGTGCTAGGGAAGTAGCTCTTGGGGCCAACGTCCTGACTTTC
cdr3_aa: CSAREVALGANVLTF
d_call: -
v_call: TRBV20-1
j_call: TRBJ2-6
cdr3_length: 15
clone_size: many

cdr3_nt: TGTGCCAGTAACGTGGGACTAGCGGGTTTCGCCGGGGAGCTGTTTTTT
cdr3_aa: CASNVGLAGFAGELFF
d_call: TRBD2
v_call: TRBV11-2
j_call: TRBJ2-2
cdr3_length: 16
clone_size: few

cdr3_nt: TGCGCCAGCAGCTTGGCATTGACAGGGTCTGGGGCCAACGTCCTGACTTTC
cdr3_aa: CASSLALTGSGANVLTF
d_call: TRBD1
v_call: TRBV5-1
j_call: TRBJ2-6
cdr3_length: 17
clone_size: many

cdr3_nt: TGCAGTGCTAGTGGGGGAAGAGCTGAAGCTTTCTTT
cdr3_aa: CSASGGRAEAFF
d_call: -
v_call: TRBV20-1
j_call: TRBJ1-1
cdr3_length: 12
clone_size: many

cdr3_nt: TGTGCCAGCAGTTACCGCCGCTCCCATAACTATGGCTACACCTTC
cdr3_aa: CASSYRRSHNYGYTF
d_call: -
v_call: TRBV6-5
j_call: TRBJ1-2
cdr3_length: 15
clone_size: -

cdr3_nt: TGTGCCAGCACTTTAGGACAGATAAATCAGCCCCAGCATTTT
cdr3_aa: CASTLGQINQPQHF
d_call: -
v_call: TRBV6-5
j_call: TRBJ1-5
cdr3_length: 14
clone_size: -

cdr3_nt: TGTGCCAGCAGCCGAGGAGTCGGAAGCGAGCAGTACTTC
cdr3_aa: CASSRGVGSEQYF
d_call: -
v_call: TRBV12-3/TRBV12-4
j_call: TRBJ2-7
cdr3_length: 13
clone_size: -

cdr3_nt: TGTGCCAGCAGAGGACGGGGGAGGTACTATGGCTACACCTTC
cdr3_aa: CASRGRGRYYGYTF
d_call: -
v_call: TRBV12-3/TRBV12-4
j_call: TRBJ1-2
cdr3_length: 14
clone_size: few

cdr3_nt: TGTGCCAGCAGTTTAGGCAGCAATGAAAAACTGTTTTTT
cdr3_aa: CASSLGSNEKLFF
d_call: -
v_call: TRBV12-3/TRBV12-4
j_call: TRBJ1-4
cdr3_length: 13
clone_size: -

cdr3_nt: TGTGCCAGCAGTCTGGGACAGGGTATCGATCAGCCCCAGCATTTT
cdr3_aa: CASSLGQGIDQPQHF
d_call: TRBD1
v_call: TRBV12-3/TRBV12-4
j_call: TRBJ1-5
cdr3_length: 15
clone_size: few

cdr3_nt: TGTGCCAGCAGTGTCGCAGGGATTATCGCTTTCTTT
cdr3_aa: CASSVAGIIAFF
d_call: -
v_call: TRBV25-1
j_call: TRBJ1-1
cdr3_length: 12
clone_size: few

cdr3_nt: TGTGCCAGCACTTCGCGGACTGGGAACACTGAAGCTTTCTTT
cdr3_aa: CASTSRTGNTEAFF
d_call: -
v_call: TRBV6-5
j_call: TRBJ1-1
cdr3_length: 14
clone_size: many

cdr3_nt: TGTGCCAGCAGTTACTCGCGTAGTAGGGGCTACGAGCAGTACTTC
cdr3_aa: CASSYSRSRGYEQYF
d_call: -
v_call: TRBV7-3
j_call: TRBJ2-7
cdr3_length: 15
clone_size: once

cdr3_nt: TGTGCCAGCAGCTTAAAGGGGGGACAACCTGCCGACGAGCAGTACTTC
cdr3_aa: CASSLKGGQPADEQYF
d_call: -
v_call: TRBV7-3
j_call: TRBJ2-7
cdr3_length: 16
clone_size: many

cdr3_nt: TGTGCCAGTAGTATCTACCAGGGTCCCTACGAGCAGTACTTC
cdr3_aa: CASSIYQGPYEQYF
d_call: -
v_call: TRBV19
j_call: TRBJ2-7
cdr3_length: 14
clone_size: many

cdr3_nt: TGTGCCAGCACCCCCTGGGAGCTCAACACTGAAGCTTTCTTT
cdr3_aa: CASTPWELNTEAFF
d_call: -
v_call: TRBV12-3/TRBV12-4
j_call: TRBJ1-1
cdr3_length: 14
clone_size: -

cdr3_nt: TGCAGCGTTGCGGGACAGCGAAGGGACACTGAAGCTTTCTTT
cdr3_aa: CSVAGQRRDTEAFF
d_call: TRBD1
v_call: TRBV29-1
j_call: TRBJ1-1
cdr3_length: 14
clone_size: many

cdr3_nt: TGCGCCAGCAGCTTGGGAGTAGGGGCGAGGGAGACCCAGTACTTC
cdr3_aa: CASSLGVGARETQYF
d_call: -
v_call: TRBV5-1
j_call: TRBJ2-5
cdr3_length: 15
clone_size: few

cdr3_nt: TGTGCCAGCTCACAGGGGAAACTCTATGGCTACACCTTC
cdr3_aa: CASSQGKLYGYTF
d_call: -
v_call: TRBV18
j_call: TRBJ1-2
cdr3_length: 13
clone_size: many

cdr3_nt: TGTGCCAGCACCTTTAGGGGGGCTCATCGCAATCAGCCCCAGCATTTT
cdr3_aa: CASTFRGAHRNQPQHF
d_call: -
v_call: TRBV12-3/TRBV12-4
j_call: TRBJ1-5
cdr3_length: 16
clone_size: few

cdr3_nt: TGTGCCAGTGGTAGCGGGAGGGCCTACGAGCAGTACTTC
cdr3_aa: CASGSGRAYEQYF
d_call: TRBD2
v_call: TRBV7-8
j_call: TRBJ2-7
cdr3_length: 13
clone_size: -

cdr3_nt: TGTGCCAGCATCGAGGGGGACGAGGGGGATGGCTACACCTTC
cdr3_aa: CASIEGDEGDGYTF
d_call: -
v_call: TRBV2
j_call: TRBJ1-2
cdr3_length: 14
clone_size: many

cdr3_nt: TGTGCCTGGAGTTTGAGTACCGGGGAGCTGTTTTTT
cdr3_aa: CAWSLSTGELFF
d_call: -
v_call: TRBV30
j_call: TRBJ2-2
cdr3_length: 12
clone_size: many

cdr3_nt: TGTGCCAGCAGCTTAACAGGGGGCGAAAAACTGTTTTTT
cdr3_aa: CASSLTGGEKLFF
d_call: TRBD1
v_call: TRBV7-9
j_call: TRBJ1-4
cdr3_length: 13
clone_size: -

cdr3_nt: TGTGCCAGCAGCCTACAGACTTCACGAAACCAAGAGACCCAGTACTTC
cdr3_aa: CASSLQTSRNQETQYF
d_call: -
v_call: TRBV7-9
j_call: TRBJ2-5
cdr3_length: 16
clone_size: -

cdr3_nt: TGTGCCAGTAGTATAGATGGAGGACATGAACCCTACGAGCAGTACTTC
cdr3_aa: CASSIDGGHEPYEQYF
d_call: -
v_call: TRBV19
j_call: TRBJ2-7
cdr3_length: 16
clone_size: few

cdr3_nt: TGCGCCAGCAGCTTGACAGGGGGCACCTATGGCTACACCTTC
cdr3_aa: CASSLTGGTYGYTF
d_call: TRBD1
v_call: TRBV5-1
j_call: TRBJ1-2
cdr3_length: 14
clone_size: few

cdr3_nt: TGTGCCAGCAAAAACGGGGAACAGGAACTTAGCAATCAGCCCCAGCATTTT
cdr3_aa: CASKNGEQELSNQPQHF
d_call: -
v_call: TRBV6-2/TRBV6-3
j_call: TRBJ1-5
cdr3_length: 17
clone_size: many

cdr3_nt: TGTGCCAGCAGTGAAGTCCCTGCGGGCCTTCGTTCCCATGGCTACACCTTC
cdr3_aa: CASSEVPAGLRSHGYTF
d_call: -
v_call: TRBV6-1
j_call: TRBJ1-2
cdr3_length: 17
clone_size: -

cdr3_nt: TGTGCCAGCAGTTACCTTGACGGGACAGTGAACACTGAAGCTTTCTTT
cdr3_aa: CASSYLDGTVNTEAFF
d_call: TRBD1
v_call: TRBV6-5
j_call: TRBJ1-1
cdr3_length: 16
clone_size: -

cdr3_nt: TGTGCCAGCAGGCGACAGAGCCCCTACGAGCAGTACTTC
cdr3_aa: CASRRQSPYEQYF
d_call: -
v_call: TRBV6-1
j_call: TRBJ2-7
cdr3_length: 13
clone_size: -

cdr3_nt: TGTGCCAGCAGTGAATTGGCAGGGGCCCCAAGGGAGACCCAGTACTTC
cdr3_aa: CASSELAGAPRETQYF
d_call: -
v_call: TRBV6-1
j_call: TRBJ2-5
cdr3_length: 16
clone_size: many

cdr3_nt: TGTGCCAGCAGTTCGCGGCCTTACAGAGACTATGGCTACACCTTC
cdr3_aa: CASSSRPYRDYGYTF
d_call: -
v_call: TRBV12-3/TRBV12-4
j_call: TRBJ1-2
cdr3_length: 15
clone_size: many

cdr3_nt: TGTGCCAGCAGGTCACTAGCGGGGGAACCCCAAGAGACCCAGTACTTC
cdr3_aa: CASRSLAGEPQETQYF
d_call: TRBD2
v_call: TRBV28
j_call: TRBJ2-5
cdr3_length: 16
clone_size: -

cdr3_nt: TGTGCCAGCAGTTCCACCCCGGGAGTCTCCTACGAGCAGTACTTC
cdr3_aa: CASSSTPGVSYEQYF
d_call: -
v_call: TRBV12-3/TRBV12-4
j_call: TRBJ2-7
cdr3_length: 15
clone_size: -

cdr3_nt: TGTGCCAGCAGTTTAAGGGACACGGGGGAGACCCAGTACTTC
cdr3_aa: CASSLRDTGETQYF
d_call: -
v_call: TRBV12-3/TRBV12-4
j_call: TRBJ2-5
cdr3_length: 14
clone_size: many

cdr3_nt: TGTGCCAGCAGTGGGCGACTAGATTTAAGGACCCAGTACTTC
cdr3_aa: CASSGRLDLRTQYF
d_call: -
v_call: TRBV6-1
j_call: TRBJ2-5
cdr3_length: 14
clone_size: few

cdr3_nt: TGTGCCAGCAGCTTAGTTCTGGAGCACACTGAAGCTTTCTTT
cdr3_aa: CASSLVLEHTEAFF
d_call: -
v_call: TRBV11-2
j_call: TRBJ1-1
cdr3_length: 14
clone_size: many

cdr3_nt: TGTGCCAGCAGTCAAAACGGGGGAGTCTCCGGGGCCTATGGCTACACCTTC
cdr3_aa: CASSQNGGVSGAYGYTF
d_call: -
v_call: TRBV27
j_call: TRBJ1-2
cdr3_length: 17
clone_size: many

cdr3_nt: TGTGCCCGCACGGGGGCAGCTTTGAACACTGAAGCTTTCTTT
cdr3_aa: CARTGAALNTEAFF
d_call: -
v_call: TRBV2
j_call: TRBJ1-1
cdr3_length: 14
clone_size: -

cdr3_nt: TGTGCCAGCAGACGCGAGGGTCCCGGGGAGCTGTTTTTT
cdr3_aa: CASRREGPGELFF
d_call: -
v_call: TRBV12-3/TRBV12-4
j_call: TRBJ2-2
cdr3_length: 13
clone_size: -

cdr3_nt: TGTGCCACCAGTGACCACAGCAAAGAGACCCAGTACTTC
cdr3_aa: CATSDHSKETQYF
d_call: -
v_call: TRBV24-1
j_call: TRBJ2-5
cdr3_length: 13
clone_size: many

cdr3_nt: TGTGCCAGCAGCTTAGGGCAGCGGGGGGGCAACGAGCAGTACTTC
cdr3_aa: CASSLGQRGGNEQYF
d_call: TRBD2
v_call: TRBV7-8
j_call: TRBJ2-7
cdr3_length: 15
clone_size: -

cdr3_nt: TGTGCCAGCAGCTCTTCCGGACAGGGAGGAAACACCATATATTTT
cdr3_aa: CASSSSGQGGNTIYF
d_call: TRBD1
v_call: TRBV7-9
j_call: TRBJ1-3
cdr3_length: 15
clone_size: -